The clone carrying this T cell receptor beta chain has at least ten counts. Its antigen is not known. Investigators prepared the TCR beta libraries by applying iRepertoire HTBI primers and Arm-PCR of CDR3 regions. TCRdb independently ran MiXCR on the multiplex PCR reads; one entry per CDR3 protein. The data contain approximately 400,000 distinct CDR3 sequences, around 15% of them singletons. Time point defined: newly diagnosed GD, antithyroid drugs for less than 3 months. After RNA was extracted from PBMCs, the TCR library was made from it. These data originate in a study of regulatory T cells in long-lasting Graves disease. General study findings and limits: There was favoring of TRBV28, TRBJ1-2 and TRBJ2-5 in persistent disease.

Trimming removed 1 base at V and 1 base at J, with 7 bases between. This CDR3 has 14 amino acids. Material: peripheral blood mononuclear cells (PBMCs), obtained at new diagnosis, from a patient treated with antithyroid drugs. This receptor was identified in a female donor with Graves disease. The chain employs TRBV12-3 or TRBV12-4 and TRBJ1-1; D gene uncertain. CDR3 bases: TGTGCCAGCAGTTTAGAATCAGGGAACACTGAAGCTTTCTTT. Encoded protein: CASSLESGNTEAFF.